This entry features one TCR beta chain sequence. Its antigen is still unknown. The record has no base qualities; no much larger clone is one base away. These data belong to a study of cytomegalovirus exposure and HLA in healthy donors (dated by TCRdb to between 2016 and 2019). Some background on the complete study: According to an earlier analysis of 450 to 650 of the donors, about 170 million T cells yielded over 90 million unique TCR beta sequences and 250 to 350 Gb of sequence data. The later analysis used no new phenotypic data to find candidate immune exposures, relying instead on TCR beta sequences and their occurrence across donors. A separate validation cohort of roughly 110 different subjects was used in addition to the roughly 700-subject first cohort. Approximately 300 gigabases of sequencing data and approximately 93 million unique TCR sequences were included in an early release covering several hundred HLA-typed donors. The number of donors typed differed by locus, with about 620-630 for A, B, C, DRB1 and DQB1, around 500 for DQA1, 600 to 610 for DPA1, and under 490 for DPB1. Genome-wide SNP genotypes for about 55% of the roughly 670 donors were used in a later genetic analysis, which treated that subset as a discovery cohort. In an earlier analysis of 500 to 650 of the donors, high-throughput TCR beta sequencing was used to judge whether each TCR beta V gene segment behaved as functional or pseudogenic. All discovery cohort repertoires had been generated using a single sequencing platform. Both class I and class II loci were covered by HLA typing, at four-digit resolution. Among the approximately 400 genotyped donors, approximately 76% belonged to the genetic ancestry cluster associated with self-reported Caucasian donors. High-throughput TCR immunosequencing, statistical association of individual TCRs with disease status, and machine learning were combined to predict cytomegalovirus infection status. The study aimed to test whether cataloging public T cell receptors could reveal signatures of past pathogen exposure. Across some 400 genotyped donors of the cohort, an average of roughly 230,000 unique TCR beta nucleotide sequences per donor were sequenced, and approximately 19% of those sequences were non-productive. The study used immunosequencing to profile the T cell repertoires of 666 subjects and linked those repertoires to cytomegalovirus serostatus. About 5 DR-DQ haplotypes were handled as single units for association and clustering, since linkage in the cohort was strong. Donor age, sex, ethnicity and CMV serostatus were compiled alongside the repertoire data. In a later analysis, previously published TCR beta repertoires from 550 to 700 donors were re-analyzed and high-resolution HLA genotyping was added so that TCR occurrence patterns could be studied. Broad study findings and their caveats: According to a later genetic analysis, donors in an Asian-associated ancestry cluster had fewer N-insertions in productive TCRs than the roughly 700-donor mean. Presence/absence analyses assumed roughly uniform sequencing depth across donors, an assumption that may not hold. The cohort was sequenced for TCR beta chains only, and without alpha or paired-chain data the features that could be detected were limited. A further reported finding was that TCR beta sequences accurately predicted the HLA-A and HLA-B alleles for most subjects in the first cohort. A later analysis found that HLA-associated TCR beta chains were more clonally expanded and had lower generation probabilities than equally common non-associated chains. In a later analysis, several top co-occurrence clusters were reported to appear linked to parvovirus B19, influenza, CMV and Epstein-Barr virus. The classifier was reported to diagnose cytomegalovirus status with high specificity and sensitivity in both the original cohort and the validation cohort. A later analysis found that TCR association rates varied across HLA loci, with DRB1 alleles showing the most associated TCRs and HLA-C alleles the fewest. Most CMV-associated TCR beta chains appeared to be HLA-restricted in a later analysis, and the HLA associations seemed to be driven largely by CMV exposure. V-gene and J-gene trimming of TCR beta chains was associated with a missense DCLRE1C variant in a later genetic analysis, and the association was replicated in an independent cohort. Linkage disequilibrium might explain the correlated functional status among segregating V segments, but an unknown experimental factor could not be ruled out. Three of the identified cytomegalovirus-associated TCR beta chains were confirmed in vitro to be specific for cytomegalovirus antigens. Because some donors lacked HLA typing at each locus, the association tests relied only on the typed subset. The only immune exposure information available for the cohort was CMV serostatus. When HLA alleles, especially DR and DQ, strongly co-occurred, TCR associations were difficult to assign to individual alleles. Because the 87-base-pair reads could not distinguish some IMGT-functional V segments, including TRBV6-2 and TRBV6-3, those segments were excluded. A later analysis associated 16,951 TCR beta sequences with specific HLA alleles at a false discovery rate of 0.05. While some public TCRs were present in many individuals, most TCR sequences turned up only very rarely across donors. Because counts were too low, 15 to 20 rarely observed V segments, including chromosome 9 orphons, were excluded from the earlier analysis of some 590 of the donors. A total of 164 TCR beta chains were listed by the study as associated with cytomegalovirus. In an earlier analysis of more than 500 of the donors, most TCR beta V segments appeared in productive rearrangements about 87% or about 30% of the time, broadly matching IMGT annotations. A group of highly shared sequence variants was considered likely to be a technical artifact of the sequencing pipeline. According to the authors, the approach could potentially be generalized to other disease states and immunological phenotypes.

CDR1 and CDR2, per the germline V gene, are MDHEN and SYDVKM. V is cut back by 5 bases and J by 3 bases, with 4 bases in the junction unmatched. The CDR3 holds 13 amino acids from the cysteine to the phenylalanine. Just CDR3 DNA is preserved here, 39 bases in frame from base 1. Libraries were constructed by the immunoSEQ multiplex PCR assay. A mixture of 60 forward primers for TCR Vbeta segments and 13 reverse primers for TCR Jbeta segments was used in the multiplex PCR. The CDR3 region of rearranged TCR beta genes was amplified from genomic DNA with a multiplex PCR assay. The Illumina HiSeq System was used to sequence the amplified TCR beta libraries as 87-base-pair reads. In the original analysis: A later analysis counted some 80 million unique TCR beta chains across the 640 or so repertoires, and 9.5 million to 11 million of these chains were shared by at least two donors. A nearest-neighbor algorithm error-corrected the raw reads and collapsed the reads into unique sequences, merging closely related sequences to remove PCR and sequencing errors. CDR3 sequences were aligned to IMGT reference sequences to assign V, D and J gene segments. Each retained sequence needed at least a six-nucleotide match to both a V gene segment and a J gene segment. A rearrangement was called productive if the CDR3 had no stop codons and remained in frame with V and J, and every other rearrangement was called non-productive. CDR3 was defined according to IMGT convention as the region running from the second conserved V-encoded cysteine to the conserved J-encoded phenylalanine. The earlier analysis of 587 of the donors excluded sequences that lacked an unambiguous match to a single V gene segment. An earlier analysis of several hundred of the donors classified V segments as functional when productive rearrangements were above 56.7% and as segregating when the standard deviation between donors was above 5%. A statistical classification framework was built for diagnosing cytomegalovirus status from the catalog of TCR beta chain sequences. In a later analysis, TCR nucleotide sequences were compared against IMGT/GENE-DB human TR gene sequences so that V and J genes could be assigned. Using the TCRdist pipeline, a later analysis assigned CDR3 sequences along with most-parsimonious VDJ recombination scenarios. In a later analysis, each TCR beta chain was defined by its CDR3 amino acid sequence together with its V-gene family, and reads without a unique V-gene family were excluded. A later analysis removed several hundred highly shared, low-generation-probability nucleotide sequences to deal with suspected cross-contamination and a sequencing artifact. For each public chain, a later analysis derived a clonal expansion index from normalized ranks of inferred template counts within each repertoire. In a later analysis, generation probabilities were computed using a VDJ recombination model fitted to out-of-frame rearrangements, and the results were checked against IGoR. Hypergeometric tests were used in a later analysis to score TCR-TCR, TCR-HLA and TCR-CMV co-occurrence, with a repertoire-size bias correction applied to the TCR pairs. In a later analysis, false discovery rates were estimated by permuting HLA or CMV assignments 20 times. In a later analysis, co-occurring TCRs were grouped using DBSCAN, and TCRdist sequence similarity was added for clustering within HLA-allele-positive subsets. For co-occurrence clustering, repertoires with fewer than 30,000 or more than 120,000 public chains were excluded, along with four or five repertoires with anomalous nucleotide sharing. TCRdb took this table from immuneACCESS and kept in-frame rearrangements with V and J called. Such tables lack part of the clones; where checked against another copy, unresolved V genes explain under half of the gap, and the rest is unexplained. The V and J calls and the clone size are those of that table, but D and trimming were determined from the DNA. The sample data list about 200,000 clones, and 70% to 90% of these were observed just once. The ten largest clones capture 2.9% of the sample.

The cohort was made up of about 610 healthy bone marrow donors. All cohort members were sampled while nominally healthy, although unrecorded immune exposures were likely present. The donor tested CMV seronegative and was one of the 352 seronegative cohort members. Each donor provided a peripheral blood sample, and peripheral blood mononuclear cells were used for TCR beta sequencing. The Qiagen DNeasy Blood Extraction Kit was used to extract genomic DNA from the blood cell samples. Sequencing was carried out using PBMCs. The chain was built from TRBV28 and TRBJ2-7, with 7 middle bases fitting TRBD1. This sequence originates from a young man in good health and CMV-seronegative. This receptor has the CDR3 CASSPGQIYEQYF. In nucleotide form, the sequence is TGTGCCAGCAGTCCGGGACAGATCTACGAGCAGTACTTC.